This T cell receptor (beta chain) was sequenced for a study of control samples from healthy donors and cancer patients. Germline lookup yields CDR1 SEHNR and CDR2 FQNEAQ (reference sequence). Trimming pared 4 bases from V and 1 base from J, leaving 14 bases between. The CDR3 covers 17 residues. Data came from immunoSEQ multiplex PCR; TCRdb stores just in-frame clones and leaves some out. This table has about 140,000 clones, around 90% appearing once. V is TRBV7-9 and J is TRBJ1-6, with D perhaps TRBD1 (5 bases). The sequence derives from a man younger than 35 in good health. What was sequenced was blood. In DNA, the CDR3 is TGTGCCAGCAGCTCCACTCGGGGGATGTCCTATAATTCACCCCTCCACTTT. Its translation: CASSSTRGMSYNSPLHF.